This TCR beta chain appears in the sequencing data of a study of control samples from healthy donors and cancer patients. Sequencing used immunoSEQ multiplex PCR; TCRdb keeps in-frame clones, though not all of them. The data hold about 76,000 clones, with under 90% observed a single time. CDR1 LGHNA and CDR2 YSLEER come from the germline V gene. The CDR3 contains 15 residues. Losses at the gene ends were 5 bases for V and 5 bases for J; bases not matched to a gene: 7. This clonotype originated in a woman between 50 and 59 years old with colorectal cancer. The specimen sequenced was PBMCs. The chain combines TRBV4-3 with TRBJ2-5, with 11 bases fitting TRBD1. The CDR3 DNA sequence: TGCGCCAGCAGCGCCAGGACAGGGGGCTTGGAGACCCAGTACTTC. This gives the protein CASSARTGGLETQYF.